One sample yielded the 19 T cell receptor beta chains listed below, sequenced in a study of response to subunit inactivated influenza vaccine. TCRdb redid the calling of the RT-PCR reads with MiXCR, one entry per CDR3 protein. The sample holds under 550,000 distinct CDR3 sequences, approximately 7.2% seen once. Here the sequenced sample was PBMCs from blood, taken around 25 months after vaccination. These receptors were taken from a man between 50 and 69 years old who received an inactivated influenza vaccine.

This clonotype was seen many times. V is TRBV6-2 or TRBV6-3 and J is TRBJ1-3; possible D gene TRBD1, 5 bases. The V gene's germline CDR1 is MNHEY and CDR2 SVGEGT. This CDR3 is built from 14 residues. V lost 8 bases to trimming and J lost 0 bases, with 11 bases between them. The CDR3 sequence is CASRTGGSGNTIYF. DNA of the CDR3: TGTGCCAGCCGTACAGGAGGCTCTGGAAACACCATATATTTT.

V gene TRBV3-1 combines with J gene TRBJ2-3; D might be TRBD2 (6 bases). There are 16 residues in the CDR3. Germline assignment: CDR1 LGHDT and CDR2 YNNKEL (reference sequence). Between the trimmed V and J ends, which lost 4 bases and 1 base, there was a span of 15 bases. CDR3 nucleotides: TGTGCCAGCAGCCGGGGGGTAGTACGGGGCACAGATACGCAGTATTTT. Translation: CASSRGVVRGTDTQYF.

This clonotype has only a few counts. This chain connects TRBV7-2 to TRBJ1-1; D is ambiguous. The CDR3 has 12 amino acids. Germline CDR1 and CDR2: SGHTA and FQGNSA. Trimming cost V 0 bases and J 8 bases, with 7 bases left between them. CDR3 amino acids: CASSLAWQEAFF. In DNA form, the CDR3 reads TGTGCCAGCAGCTTAGCGTGGCAGGAAGCTTTCTTT.

The genes are TRBV9 and TRBJ2-7; TRBD1 agrees at 8 bases. The CDR3 contains 14 residues. J gave up 2 bases and V 4 bases, and 5 bases lay outside the gene matches. Germline lookup yields CDR1 SGDLS and CDR2 YYNGEE. The DNA of the CDR3 is TGTGCCAGCAGCCCCCAGGACAGGGCCTACGAGCAGTACTTC. Translation gives CASSPQDRAYEQYF.

This clonotype was seen more than once but under ten times. J is TRBJ2-2 and V is TRBV5-5, with a possible D match to TRBD1 (5 bases). The CDR3 contains 14 residues. Germline loops: CDR1 SGHKS, CDR2 YYEKEE (reference sequence). Trimming stripped 4 bases from V and 4 bases from J, with 11 bases between. The CDR3 loop is CASSLRQSTGELFF. CDR3 in DNA: TGTGCCAGCAGCCTTCGACAGTCCACCGGGGAGCTGTTTTTT.

This clonotype was recorded many times. This chain uses TRBV29-1 with TRBJ2-3; 8 nucleotides line up with TRBD2. The V and J ends lost 3 bases and 4 bases, in that order; junction bases with no gene match: 6. Germline V gives CDR1 SQVTM, CDR2 ANQGSEA. CDR3 length equals 14 residues. CDR3 loop: CSVESGGEADTQYF. CDR3 in DNA: TGCAGCGTTGAGAGCGGGGGTGAGGCAGATACGCAGTATTTT.

The chain uses TRBV6-5 and TRBJ1-4; 9 nucleotides align to TRBD1. Germline V CDR1 and CDR2: MNHEY, SVGAGI. V lost 4 bases and J lost 5; bases outside the gene matches: 5. CDR3 length equals 15 residues. CDR3 in DNA: TGTGCCAGCAGTTTGGGACAGGGATTAAATGAAAAACTGTTTTTT. Translation gives CASSLGQGLNEKLFF.

At least ten counts were recorded for this clonotype. The chain couples TRBV29-1 to TRBJ2-7, with 8 positions matching TRBD1. The CDR3 covers 12 residues. Germline V gives CDR1 SQVTM, CDR2 ANQGSEA. V was pared by 4 bases and J by 6 bases, with 5 bases of the junction left unmatched. The CDR3 spells CSVGQGAGEQYF. The CDR3 DNA sequence: TGCAGCGTTGGGCAGGGGGCAGGCGAGCAGTACTTC.

DNA for the CDR3: TGTGCCAGCAGCCAACAGAACCTGGGGCAGCAGTACTTC. Its protein is CASSQQNLGQQYF. The gene calls are TRBV16 and TRBJ2-7; possibly TRBD1 for D (5 bases). Germline-derived CDR1 and CDR2 are KGHSY and FQNENV. The CDR3 length is 13 residues. V shed 2 bases and J shed 8 bases, with 13 bases lying between them.

This chain connects TRBV27 to TRBJ1-1; D is ambiguous. The CDR3 runs to 11 residues. Trimming shortened V by 8 bases and J by 7 bases, and 11 bases separated the two germline ends. The germline CDR1 and CDR2 sequences are MNHEY and SMNVEV (reference sequence). The CDR3 coding sequence is TGTGCCAGCCACTCTTCGGGTGAAGCTTTCTTT. Translation gives CASHSSGEAFF.

The genes are TRBV5-1 and TRBJ2-7; 8 bases map to TRBD1. Germline V gene data show CDR1 as SGHRS and CDR2 as YFSETQ. The CDR3 totals 17 residues. The V segment lost 0 bases and the J segment 2 bases; nucleotides outside the gene matches: 10. The CDR3 DNA reads as TGCGCCAGCAGCTTGGCCCTTAACCGGGACAGGACCTACGAGCAGTACTTC. This translates into CASSLALNRDRTYEQYF.

The rearrangement joins TRBV20-1 to TRBJ1-2; 7 positions agree with TRBD1. The CDR3 has 14 residues. V lost 3 bases, J lost 4 bases, and 8 bases stayed unmatched. CDR1 and CDR2 (germline): DFQATT, SNEGSKA (reference sequence). CDR3 DNA: TGCAGTGCTAGGACAGGGTTCGTTAGCTATGGCTACACCTTC. The encoded protein is CSARTGFVSYGYTF.

The V and J genes are TRBV29-1 and TRBJ2-7, with 7 nucleotides matching TRBD1. This CDR3 spans 14 amino acids. The germline CDR1 and CDR2 sequences are SQVTM and ANQGSEA. Unmatched junction bases numbered 11, after V lost 7 bases and J lost 2 bases. CDR3 sequence reads: CSASSSGTAYEQYF. CDR3 coding DNA: TGCAGCGCTTCCTCTTCCGGGACAGCCTACGAGCAGTACTTC.

V and J are TRBV7-2 and TRBJ2-1, with 7 bases that match TRBD1. CDR3 length: 15 amino acids. Germline CDR1 SGHTA, CDR2 FQGNSA. The V gene end was trimmed by 7 bases and the J gene end by 2 bases; junction bases not matched to a gene: 8. Here the CDR3 DNA reads TGTGCCAGCAACGACCGGGGACAGCCCTACAATGAGCAGTTCTTC. Translating gives CASNDRGQPYNEQFF.

The chain has TRBV19 and TRBJ2-1, with 14 bases fitting TRBD2. CDR1 and CDR2 (germline): LNHDA, SQIVND (reference sequence). The V gene end was trimmed by 9 bases and the J gene end by 9 bases; junction bases not matched to a gene: 7. CDR3 size: 14 residues. The DNA for the CDR3 is TGTGCCAGAGGGACTAGCGGGAGTTACGGTGAGCAGTTCTTC. As protein: CARGTSGSYGEQFF.

This clonotype has only a few counts. The V call is TRBV18, the J call TRBJ2-7; 8 bases line up with TRBD1. Trimming removed 2 bases from V and 2 bases from J; junction bases left unmatched: 2. Germline lookup yields CDR1 KGHSH and CDR2 LQKENI. The CDR3 totals 14 residues. CDR3 residues: CASSPETGAYEQYF. The CDR3 DNA sequence: TGTGCCAGCTCACCAGAGACAGGGGCCTACGAGCAGTACTTC.

This clonotype was picked up many times. The chain employs TRBV25-1 and TRBJ2-7; 8 bases match TRBD2. With 5 bases clipped from V and 5 bases from J, the junction kept 14 bases outside the gene matches. The CDR3 sequence is 16 residues long. Germline values: CDR1 MGHDK, CDR2 SYGVNS. The CDR3 here is CASSLTLSGMAHEQYF. The CDR3 bases are TGTGCCAGCAGTCTTACCCTTAGCGGGATGGCCCACGAGCAGTACTTC.

The rearrangement links TRBV4-2 to TRBJ2-1; TRBD2 matches at 9 bases. This CDR3 comprises 17 residues. V dropped 0 bases and J dropped 9; count of bases not matched to a gene: 12. CDR1 and CDR2 from the germline V gene are LGHNA and YNFKEQ. CDR3 loop: CASSQESGAGGPIEQFF. The CDR3 nucleotides read TGTGCCAGCAGCCAAGAGTCTGGGGCGGGGGGGCCCATTGAGCAGTTCTTC.

The chain couples TRBV28 to TRBJ2-7; the D gene is possibly TRBD1 (6 bases). The CDR3 contains 15 residues. V gave up 5 bases and J gave up 2 bases, with 16 bases separating them. The germline V gene encodes CDR1 MDHEN and CDR2 SYDVKM. The CDR3 DNA reads TGTGCCAGCAGTCGCACAGGGTCCGGGGCCTACGAGCAGTACTTC. This sequence encodes CASSRTGSGAYEQYF.